What follows is one T cell receptor (beta chain) and its context. What it recognizes is unknown. These data originate in a study of cytomegalovirus exposure and HLA in healthy donors. PCR involved 60 Vbeta and 13 Jbeta primers. Measured with immunoSEQ multiplex PCR; TCRdb has only the in-frame clones, and not every one. Among 100,000 to 150,000 clones listed, 82% were seen once. Though nominally healthy at sampling, donors likely had unrecorded immune exposures. Findings and caveats of the study: An observed cluster of highly shared sequence variants was recorded as a likely sequencing artifact. Indistinguishable V segments such as TRBV6-2 and TRBV6-3 were excluded. Versus the approximately 670-donor mean, an Asian-associated ancestry cluster reportedly showed fewer N-insertions in a later analysis.

The V segment lost 5 bases and the J segment 4 bases; nucleotides outside the gene matches: 10. The CDR3 spans 15 residues. Looked up from germline, CDR1 is MDHEN and CDR2 is SYDVKM. V gene TRBV28 combines with J gene TRBJ1-2; 7 positions match TRBD1. This sequence was found in a male donor in good health and CMV-seropositive. Material for sequencing was PBMCs. CDR3 in amino acids: CASSPVSRGPYGYTF. The DNA of the CDR3 is TGTGCCAGCAGTCCGGTTTCGAGGGGGCCCTATGGCTACACCTTC.